This TCR beta chain came from a study of blood T cell repertoires in COVID-19. Study background: Collection of acute and convalescent COVID-19 samples took place in the United States, Italy and Spain.

In the source study's methods: How many nucleated cells were present was estimated from reference gene primer amplification. The assay was immunoSEQ multiplex PCR, and TCRdb's table has in-frame clones only and misses some. From that table come the V and J calls and clone size; the DNA was used to work out D and trimming. The sample has under 200,000 clones; approximately 80% are singletons. Donors were grouped by their self-reported clinical history. Before being deemed recovered, Cohort 3 donors had two negative PCRs, clearance, or symptom resolution. The receptor's source is a woman in her sixties or seventies who had recovered from COVID-19. The sample consisted of PBMCs or T cells enriched from blood (not recorded which).

The CDR3 loop reads CASSLGTGLSPLHF. Written as DNA, the CDR3 is TGTGCCAGCAGCCTTGGGACAGGGCTTTCACCCCTCCACTTT. The chain links TRBV6-5 to TRBJ1-6, with TRBD1 matching 9 bases. The CDR3 is 14 amino acids. V was pared by 6 bases and J by 9 bases, with 6 bases of the junction left unmatched. Germline V gives CDR1 MNHEY, CDR2 SVGAGI.